Detailed here is one TCR beta chain. The sample originates from a study of technical replicates of blood from several donors. The CDR3 loop spans 14 amino acids. Trimming took off 8 bases at V and 7 bases at J, with 17 bases between the two ends. CDR1 and CDR2 from the germline V gene are SNHLY and FYNNEI. Method: immunoSEQ multiplex PCR; TCRdb's copy keeps in-frame clones and lacks some. The sample has approximately 77,000 clones; approximately 94% are singletons. The source of this sequence is a human donor in good health. Sequencing input: T cells isolated from PBMCs. The chain carries TRBV2 and TRBJ1-4; D may be TRBD1 (6 bases). The CDR3 region is CASGAGTFGEKLFF. CDR3 nucleotides: TGTGCCAGCGGCGCTGGGACATTCGGTGAAAAACTGTTTTTT.